This record concerns one TCR beta chain sequence. Its target is unknown. The assay that was used to sequence DNA from cultured CD4+ T cells was the Oncomine TCR Beta short-read assay. MiXCR, applied by TCRdb to the PCR reads, yields one record per CDR3 protein. The sample lists about 15,000 distinct CDR3 sequences; roughly three fifths were seen once. The CDR3 has 19 residues. Germline V lookup: CDR1 ENHRY, CDR2 SYGVKD. J was trimmed by 0 bases and V by 6 bases; bases with no gene match: 14. The source of the sample is a study of vaccination and CD4 T cells after COVID-19. Regarding treatment: roughly 10-day PBMC culture with coronavirus spike peptide pools or control peptides (ViraFEST assay).

This receptor was obtained from a human donor who had recovered from COVID-19. The J gene is TRBJ2-7, the V gene TRBV10-3, with 13 bases lining up with TRBD2. Material: CD4+ T cells from blood, cultured in vitro. This CDR3 is CAISTKLAGGVTSSYEQYF. In nucleotides, the CDR3 is TGTGCCATCAGCACCAAACTAGCGGGGGGGGTGACGAGCTCCTACGAGCAGTACTTC.